This T cell receptor beta chain emerged from a study of response to subunit inactivated influenza vaccine. Each CDR3 protein gets one entry after TCRdb re-called the RT-PCR reads with MiXCR. The sample holds about 190,000 distinct CDR3 sequences, around 15% seen once. The origin of this receptor is a man aged 45-65 years who received an inactivated influenza vaccine. Sequenced material: CD8+ T cells sorted from PBMCs, taken 5 days after vaccination.

Here the CDR3 DNA reads TGCGCCAGCAGCTGGGGACAGGGAACCTACGAGCAGTACTTC. Translating it yields CASSWGQGTYEQYF. The chain carries TRBV5-1 and TRBJ2-7; TRBD1 matches 9 bases. Germline V gene lookup returns CDR1 SGHRS and CDR2 YFSETQ. CDR3 length equals 14 residues. J gave up 2 bases and V 3 bases, and 3 bases lay outside the gene matches.